This TCR beta chain was identified during a study of T cells in Graves' hyperthyroidism and ophthalmopathy (dated by TCRdb to between 2017 and 2020). About the study as a whole: Peripheral blood samples were taken at initial diagnosis, before any treatment was given. TCR V-J signatures able to tell the groups apart were searched for in a discovery cohort of some 100 patients, of whom around 43 had Graves' ophthalmopathy and 57 had stable Graves' hyperthyroidism. Prospective prediction of ophthalmopathy was tested in an independent validation cohort consisting of 18 hyperthyroidism patients and more than 15 patients who later progressed to ophthalmopathy. The roughly 94 discovery patients were randomly split 7:3 into training and test sets. In addition, the study compared T-cell repertoires in thyroid tissue and in blood from over 5 Graves' hyperthyroidism patients. After sampling, hyperthyroidism patients received methimazole starting at 30 mg daily, and ophthalmopathy patients received high-dose intravenous methylprednisolone. According to the paper, TCR Vbeta CDR3 sequencing was carried out on some 130 peripheral blood samples, which came from some 41 ophthalmopathy, 75 to 80 hyperthyroidism and roughly 17 progressor patients. General study outcomes and caveats: A 13 V-J signature model separated ophthalmopathy from stable hyperthyroidism, with around 90% sensitivity and 81% to 82% specificity in cross-validation and 80%/75% in testing. No statistical method was used to fix the sample size in advance, and group allocation was not hidden from the investigators. In validation, the model predicted progression to ophthalmopathy a median of roughly six months before onset, with roughly 71% sensitivity and about 75% specificity. Most expanded thyroid clonotypes (frequency above 0.001) were also detected in blood, suggesting blood repertoires may reflect thyroid immune responses.

A few counts support this clonotype. Its antigen has not been determined. The record has no base qualities; no much larger clone is one base away. TCR beta CDR3 regions were amplified from RNA transcripts. A first-round RT-PCR of the TCR CDR3 used the HTBI primer set with the Qiagen OneStep RT-PCR kit. Libraries were constructed in a second round of multiplex PCR, after which size selection and purification were carried out. Libraries were sequenced paired-end with 100 bp reads on an Illumina HiSeq2000. The authors' analysis ran thus. SOAPnuke was used to process the raw data, with reads discarded if the reads contained adapters or uncalled bases, had a mean Phred below 15, or lacked an exact constant-primer or identifier match. COPE v1.2.5 was used to merge the high-quality paired reads, and each unique nucleotide sequence was defined as a clonotype. MiTCR v1.1 was used to align clonotypes to the IMGT TRBV, TRBD and TRBJ reference segments. Only V-J combinations with frequency above 0.0001, covering about 99% of repertoires, were analysed. A TCS score was defined as the ratio of F50 (clonal expansion) to E x V (chaos), with BLOSUM62-based TCRdist applied between CDR3 peptides within each V-J. Welch's t-statistics and random forest reduced around 510 V-J features to 13, which were used in a naive Bayes classifier (R e1071). TCRdb applied fastp at Q25 and MiXCR to the public reads, then kept only in-frame beta chains. Each record represents a unique CDR3 protein, reported with the most common genes and DNA among its rows. The V and J calls, along with clone size, are taken from TCRdb and not from the paper's own processing. For this sample there are a few hundred thousand distinct CDR3 sequences; 25% appear just once. Around 67% of the sample lies in the top ten.

Via the germline V gene, CDR1 is SGHAT and CDR2 FQNNGV. Measured from the cysteine to the phenylalanine, the CDR3 is 15 residues long. The only DNA kept is the CDR3, 45 bases in frame from the first base. Cut back by 5 bases and 4 bases, the V and J ends lie 15 bases apart. Stable Graves' hyperthyroidism was defined as no progression to ophthalmopathy during 18 months of follow-up. Hyperthyroidism patients were aged 18 to 65 years and newly diagnosed, with disease duration of less than 2 months. Patients with uncontrolled infections, other autoimmune diseases, pregnancy or lactation were excluded. Diagnoses relied on clinical symptoms, serum thyroxine and TRAb, thyroid ultrasound and orbital computed tomography. PBMCs were isolated from more than 9 ml of fresh peripheral blood by Ficoll-Paque density gradient centrifugation. Total RNA was extracted using Trizol reagent, and RNA quality was assessed on an Agilent 2100 Bioanalyzer.

This sequence originates from a man aged 50 to 60 with Graves' hyperthyroidism. The V gene is TRBV11-2 and the J gene is TRBJ2-1; TRBD2 is perhaps the D gene, given 6 matching bases. Sequencing was carried out using blood. The sequenced DNA: TGTGCCAGCAGCCCGGGGGACGTCCTATACAATGAGCAGTTCTTC. This translates into CASSPGDVLYNEQFF.